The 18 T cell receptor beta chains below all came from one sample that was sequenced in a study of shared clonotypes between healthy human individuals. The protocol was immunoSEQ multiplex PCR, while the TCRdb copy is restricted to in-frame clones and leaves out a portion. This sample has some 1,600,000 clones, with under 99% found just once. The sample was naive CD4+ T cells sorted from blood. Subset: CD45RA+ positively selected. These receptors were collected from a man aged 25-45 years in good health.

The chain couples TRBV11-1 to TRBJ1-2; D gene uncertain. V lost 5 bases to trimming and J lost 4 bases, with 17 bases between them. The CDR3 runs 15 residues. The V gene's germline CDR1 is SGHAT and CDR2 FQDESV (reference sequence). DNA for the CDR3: TGTGCCAGCAGCCACACTAACGGTGTTTTCTATGGCTACACCTTC. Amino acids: CASSHTNGVFYGYTF. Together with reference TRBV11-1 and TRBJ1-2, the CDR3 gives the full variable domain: EAEVAQSPRYKITEKSQAVAFWCDPISGHATLYWYRQILGQGPELLVQFQDESVVDDSQLPKDRFSAERLKGVDSTLKIQPAELGDSAMYLCASSHTNGVFYGYTFGSGTRLTVV.

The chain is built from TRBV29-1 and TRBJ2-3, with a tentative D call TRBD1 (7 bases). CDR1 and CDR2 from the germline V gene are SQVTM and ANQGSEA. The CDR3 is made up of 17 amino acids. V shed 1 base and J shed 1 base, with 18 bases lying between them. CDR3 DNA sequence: TGCAGCGTTGAAGGCGGAGGGGGCGGTTGGGGCACAGATACGCAGTATTTT. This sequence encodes CSVEGGGGGWGTDTQYF.

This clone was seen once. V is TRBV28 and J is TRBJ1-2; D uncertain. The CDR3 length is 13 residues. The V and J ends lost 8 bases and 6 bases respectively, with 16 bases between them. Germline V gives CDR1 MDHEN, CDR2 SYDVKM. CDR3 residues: CASRLTASHGYTF. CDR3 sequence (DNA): TGTGCCAGCCGCCTCACCGCTTCCCATGGCTACACCTTC.

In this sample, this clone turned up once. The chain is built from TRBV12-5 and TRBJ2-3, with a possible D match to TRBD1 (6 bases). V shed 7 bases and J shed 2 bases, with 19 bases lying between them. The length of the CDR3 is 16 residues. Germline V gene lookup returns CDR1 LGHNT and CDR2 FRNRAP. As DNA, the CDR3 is TGTGCTAGTGCCACGGGGACATCGACTTCCACAGATACGCAGTATTTT. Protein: CASATGTSTSTDTQYF.

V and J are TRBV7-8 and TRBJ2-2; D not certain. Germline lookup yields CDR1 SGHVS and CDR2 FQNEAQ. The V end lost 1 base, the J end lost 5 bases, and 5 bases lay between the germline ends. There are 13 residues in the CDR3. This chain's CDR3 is CASSLDPTGELFF. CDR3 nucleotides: TGTGCCAGCAGCTTAGACCCGACCGGGGAGCTGTTTTTT.

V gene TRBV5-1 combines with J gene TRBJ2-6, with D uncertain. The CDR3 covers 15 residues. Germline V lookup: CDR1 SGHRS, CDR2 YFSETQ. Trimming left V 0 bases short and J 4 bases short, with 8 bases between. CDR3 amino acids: CASSLDPAGANVLTF. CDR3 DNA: TGCGCCAGCAGCTTGGATCCCGCCGGGGCCAACGTCCTGACTTTC.

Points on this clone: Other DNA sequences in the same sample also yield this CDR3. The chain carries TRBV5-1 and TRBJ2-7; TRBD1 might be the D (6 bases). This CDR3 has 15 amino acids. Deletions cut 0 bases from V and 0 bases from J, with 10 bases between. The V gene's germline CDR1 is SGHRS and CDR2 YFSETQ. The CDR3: CASSLVTGSSYEQYF. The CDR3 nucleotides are TGCGCCAGCAGCTTGGTAACAGGGTCCTCCTACGAGCAGTACTTC.

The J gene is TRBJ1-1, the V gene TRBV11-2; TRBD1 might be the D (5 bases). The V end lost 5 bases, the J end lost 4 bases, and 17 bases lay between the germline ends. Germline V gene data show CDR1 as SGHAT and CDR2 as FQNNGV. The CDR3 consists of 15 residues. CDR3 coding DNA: TGTGCCAGCAGCACGACCGGGGCGGGCGGCACTGAAGCTTTCTTT. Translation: CASSTTGAGGTEAFF.

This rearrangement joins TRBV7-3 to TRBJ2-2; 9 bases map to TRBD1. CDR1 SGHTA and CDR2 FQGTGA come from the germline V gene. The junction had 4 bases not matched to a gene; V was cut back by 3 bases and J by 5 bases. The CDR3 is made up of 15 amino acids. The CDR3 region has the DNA TGTGCCAGCAGCTTGGGACAGGGTATTACCGGGGAGCTGTTTTTT. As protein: CASSLGQGITGELFF.

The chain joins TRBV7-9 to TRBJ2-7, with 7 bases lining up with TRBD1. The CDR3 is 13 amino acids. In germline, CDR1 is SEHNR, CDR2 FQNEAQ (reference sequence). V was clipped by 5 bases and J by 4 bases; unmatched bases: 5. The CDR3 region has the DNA TGTGCCAGCAGCGGAAGGGGGCAGTACGAGCAGTACTTC. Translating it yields CASSGRGQYEQYF.

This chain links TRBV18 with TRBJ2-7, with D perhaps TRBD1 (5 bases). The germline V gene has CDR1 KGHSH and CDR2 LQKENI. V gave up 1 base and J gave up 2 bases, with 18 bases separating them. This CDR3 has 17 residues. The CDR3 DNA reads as TGTGCCAGCTCACCACTTCCTACTCAGGGATTAACCTACGAGCAGTACTTC. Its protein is CASSPLPTQGLTYEQYF.

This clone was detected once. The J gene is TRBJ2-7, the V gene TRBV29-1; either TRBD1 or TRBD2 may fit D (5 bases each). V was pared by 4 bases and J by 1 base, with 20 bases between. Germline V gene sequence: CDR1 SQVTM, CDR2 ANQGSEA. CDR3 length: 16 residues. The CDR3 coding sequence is TGCAGCGTTGTTCACCCGGGCGGGTCAGGGTCCTACGAGCAGTACTTC. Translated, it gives CSVVHPGGSGSYEQYF.

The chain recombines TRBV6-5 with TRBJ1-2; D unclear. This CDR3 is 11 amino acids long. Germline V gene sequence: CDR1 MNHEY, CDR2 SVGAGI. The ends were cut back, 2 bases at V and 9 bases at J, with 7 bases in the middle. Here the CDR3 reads CASSYGFRYTF. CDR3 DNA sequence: TGTGCCAGCAGTTACGGGTTCCGCTACACCTTC.

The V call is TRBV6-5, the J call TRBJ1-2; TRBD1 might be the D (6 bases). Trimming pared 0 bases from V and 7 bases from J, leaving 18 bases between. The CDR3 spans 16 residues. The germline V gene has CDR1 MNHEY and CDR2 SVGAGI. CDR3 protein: CASSYSKRWGGSGYTF. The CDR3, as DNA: TGTGCCAGCAGTTACTCGAAGCGATGGGGGGGCAGTGGCTACACCTTC.

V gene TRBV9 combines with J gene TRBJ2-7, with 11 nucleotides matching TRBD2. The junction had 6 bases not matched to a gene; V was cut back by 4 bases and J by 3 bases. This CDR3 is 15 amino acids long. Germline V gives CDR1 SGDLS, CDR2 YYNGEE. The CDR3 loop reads CASSPTSGSIYEQYF. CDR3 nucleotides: TGTGCCAGCAGCCCTACTAGCGGGAGTATCTACGAGCAGTACTTC. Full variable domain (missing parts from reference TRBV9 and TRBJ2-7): DSGVTQTPKHLITATGQRVTLRCSPRSGDLSVYWYQQSLDQGLQFLIQYYNGEERAKGNILERFSAQQFPDLHSELNLSSLELGDSALYFCASSPTSGSIYEQYFGPGTRLTVT.

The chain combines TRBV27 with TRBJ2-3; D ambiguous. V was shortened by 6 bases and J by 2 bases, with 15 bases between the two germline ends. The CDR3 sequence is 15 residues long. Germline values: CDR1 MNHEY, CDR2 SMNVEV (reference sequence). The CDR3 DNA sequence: TGTGCCAGCAGGGTCGTAGGCAGTTACACAGATACGCAGTATTTT. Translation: CASRVVGSYTDTQYF.

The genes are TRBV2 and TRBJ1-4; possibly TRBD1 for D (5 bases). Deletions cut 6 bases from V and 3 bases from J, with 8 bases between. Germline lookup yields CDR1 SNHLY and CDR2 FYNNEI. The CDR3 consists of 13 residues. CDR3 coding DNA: TGTGCCAGCAGAAGGGACTCTAATGAAAAACTGTTTTTT. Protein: CASRRDSNEKLFF.

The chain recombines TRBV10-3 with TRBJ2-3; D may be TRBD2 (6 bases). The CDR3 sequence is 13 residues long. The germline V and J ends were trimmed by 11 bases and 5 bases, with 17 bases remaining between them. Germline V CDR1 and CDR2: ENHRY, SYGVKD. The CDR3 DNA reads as TGTGCCTCCCGTTCGGGAGTTGGAGATACGCAGTATTTT. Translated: CASRSGVGDTQYF.